Described below is a single T cell receptor beta chain sequence and its context. What it binds is unknown. This sample is part of a study of OX40 agonist ivuxolimab in advanced cancers. Study summary: Patients got intravenous ivuxolimab at 0.01 to 10 mg/kg every 2 weeks. Study-level results: At doses 0.1 to 3.0 mg/kg, CD4+ and CD8+ clones expanded.

The method was immunoSEQ multiplex PCR; TCRdb's version includes in-frame clones alone and lacks a portion of them. The sample contains approximately 29,000 clones, roughly three quarters of which appear only once. People who had autoimmune disease history or systemic immunosuppression were excluded. Germline loops: CDR1 MGHDK, CDR2 SYGVNS. This CDR3 spans 14 amino acids. V lost 6 bases and J 4 bases, leaving 12 bases between the germline ends. The rearrangement links TRBV25-1 to TRBJ2-2; D is possibly TRBD1 or TRBD2 (5 bases each). This TCR was recovered from an adult with an advanced solid tumor such as melanoma, head and neck, liver or kidney cancer. The sequencing used CD4+ or CD8+ T cells sorted from blood, collected in a trial of the OX40 agonist ivuxolimab. CDR3 residues: CASRTGAGTGELFF. The CDR3, as DNA: TGTGCCAGCAGGACCGGGGCCGGCACCGGGGAGCTGTTTTTT.